This T cell receptor beta chain came from a study of cytomegalovirus exposure and HLA in healthy donors. General study findings and limits: Researchers had no immune exposure information except CMV serostatus available. With DRB1 most and HLA-C fewest, TCR association rates differed between HLA loci in a later analysis.

J was trimmed by 2 bases and V by 4 bases; bases with no gene match: 2. Germline V CDR1 and CDR2: MGHDK, SYGVNS. The CDR3 is made up of 13 amino acids. As to this clone: Its antigen is still unknown.

The PCR contained 60 Vbeta and 13 Jbeta primers. Repertoires were generated with immunoSEQ multiplex PCR, while TCRdb's copy carries only in-frame clones and drops some. The table includes 70,000 or so clones, roughly 89% detected once. The chain employs TRBV25-1 and TRBJ2-7, with 7 bases matching TRBD1. The receptor was isolated from a young woman in good health and CMV-seronegative. The sequenced sample consisted of PBMCs. The CDR3 sequence is CASSADRTYEQYF. The CDR3 DNA sequence: TGTGCCAGCAGTGCGGACAGGACCTACGAGCAGTACTTC.